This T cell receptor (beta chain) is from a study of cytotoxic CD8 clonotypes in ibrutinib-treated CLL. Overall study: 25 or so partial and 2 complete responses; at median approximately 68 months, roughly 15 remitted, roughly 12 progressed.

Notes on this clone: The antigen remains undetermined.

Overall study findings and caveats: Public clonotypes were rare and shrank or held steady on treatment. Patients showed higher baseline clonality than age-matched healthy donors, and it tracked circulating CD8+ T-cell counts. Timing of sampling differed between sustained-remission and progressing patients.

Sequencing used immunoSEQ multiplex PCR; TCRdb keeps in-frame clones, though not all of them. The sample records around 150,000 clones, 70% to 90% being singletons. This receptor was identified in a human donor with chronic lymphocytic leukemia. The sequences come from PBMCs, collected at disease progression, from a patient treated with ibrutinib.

CDR3 nucleotides: TGTGCCAGTAATCGAGGGCGGCAGACAAACACTGAAGCTTTCTTT. It is translated as CASNRGRQTNTEAFF. The V call is TRBV19, the J call TRBJ1-1; no reliable D call. V lost 7 bases and J lost 2, with 17 bases in between. The length of the CDR3 is 15 residues. CDR1 is LNHDA and CDR2 is SQIVND in the germline V gene (reference sequence).